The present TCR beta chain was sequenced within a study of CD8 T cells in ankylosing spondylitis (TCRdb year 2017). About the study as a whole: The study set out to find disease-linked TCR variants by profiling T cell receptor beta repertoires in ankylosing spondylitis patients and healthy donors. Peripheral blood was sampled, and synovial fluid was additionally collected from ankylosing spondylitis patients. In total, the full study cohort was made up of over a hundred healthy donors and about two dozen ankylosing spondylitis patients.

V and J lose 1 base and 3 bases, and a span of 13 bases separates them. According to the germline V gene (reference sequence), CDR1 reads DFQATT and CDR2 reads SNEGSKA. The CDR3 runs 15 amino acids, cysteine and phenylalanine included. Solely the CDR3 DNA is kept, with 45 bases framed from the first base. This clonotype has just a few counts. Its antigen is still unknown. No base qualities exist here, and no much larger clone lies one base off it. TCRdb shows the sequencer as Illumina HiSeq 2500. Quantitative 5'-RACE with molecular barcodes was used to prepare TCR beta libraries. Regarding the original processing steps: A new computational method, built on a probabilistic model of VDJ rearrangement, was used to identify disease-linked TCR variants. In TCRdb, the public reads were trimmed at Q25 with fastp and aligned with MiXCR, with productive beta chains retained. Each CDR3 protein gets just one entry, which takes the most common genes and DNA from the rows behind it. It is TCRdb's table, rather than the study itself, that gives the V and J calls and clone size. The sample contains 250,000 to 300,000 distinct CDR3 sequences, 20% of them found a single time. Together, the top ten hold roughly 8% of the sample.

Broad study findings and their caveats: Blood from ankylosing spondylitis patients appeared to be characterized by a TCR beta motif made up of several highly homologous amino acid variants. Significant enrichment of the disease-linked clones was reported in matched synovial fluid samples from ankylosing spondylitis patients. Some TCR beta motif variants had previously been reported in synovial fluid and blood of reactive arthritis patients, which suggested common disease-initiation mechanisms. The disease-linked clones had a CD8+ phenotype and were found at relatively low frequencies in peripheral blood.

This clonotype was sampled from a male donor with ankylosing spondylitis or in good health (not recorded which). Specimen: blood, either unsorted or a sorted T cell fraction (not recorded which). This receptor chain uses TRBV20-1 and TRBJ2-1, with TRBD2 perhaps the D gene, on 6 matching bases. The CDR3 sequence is CSARGRRGYYNEQFF. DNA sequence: TGCAGTGCTAGAGGGCGGAGGGGTTACTACAATGAGCAGTTCTTC.